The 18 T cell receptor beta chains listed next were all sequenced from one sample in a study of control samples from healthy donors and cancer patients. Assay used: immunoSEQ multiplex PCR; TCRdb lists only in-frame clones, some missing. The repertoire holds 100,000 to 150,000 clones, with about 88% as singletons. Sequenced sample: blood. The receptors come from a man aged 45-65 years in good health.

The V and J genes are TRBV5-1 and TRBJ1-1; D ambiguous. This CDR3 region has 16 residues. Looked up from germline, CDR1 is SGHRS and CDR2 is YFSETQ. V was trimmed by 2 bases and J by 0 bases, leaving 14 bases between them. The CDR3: CASSFAQMEVNTEAFF. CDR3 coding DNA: TGCGCCAGCAGCTTCGCCCAAATGGAGGTGAACACTGAAGCTTTCTTT.

The CDR3 DNA is TGTGCCAGCAGCTCTCCACCGGGACTAGCGGGGGGGCTGGTTAATGAGCAGTTCTTC. Translated, it gives CASSSPPGLAGGLVNEQFF. The chain combines TRBV5-4 with TRBJ2-1, with 16 bases matching TRBD2. Germline CDR1 is SGHNT and CDR2 is YYREEE (reference sequence). The CDR3 contains 19 residues. Unmatched junction bases numbered 13, after V lost 3 bases and J lost 7 bases.

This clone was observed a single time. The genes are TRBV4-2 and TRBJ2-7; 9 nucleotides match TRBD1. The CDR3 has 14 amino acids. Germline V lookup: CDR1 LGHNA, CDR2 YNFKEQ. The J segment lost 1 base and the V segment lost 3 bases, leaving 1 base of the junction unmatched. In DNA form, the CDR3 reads TGTGCCAGCAGCCAGGGACAGGGATCCTACGAGCAGTACTTC. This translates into CASSQGQGSYEQYF.

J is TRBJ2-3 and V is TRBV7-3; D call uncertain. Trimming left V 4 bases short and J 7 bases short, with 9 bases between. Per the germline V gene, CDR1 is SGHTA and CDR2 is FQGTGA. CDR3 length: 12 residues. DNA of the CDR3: TGTGCCAGCAGCTCGGATGGGCATACGCAGTATTTT. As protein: CASSSDGHTQYF.

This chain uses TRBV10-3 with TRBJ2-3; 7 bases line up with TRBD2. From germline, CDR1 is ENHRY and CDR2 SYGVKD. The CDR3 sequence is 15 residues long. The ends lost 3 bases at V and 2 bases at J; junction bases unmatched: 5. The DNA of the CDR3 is TGTGCCATCAGTGACGGCGGGGGAACCACAGATACGCAGTATTTT. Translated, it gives CAISDGGGTTDTQYF.

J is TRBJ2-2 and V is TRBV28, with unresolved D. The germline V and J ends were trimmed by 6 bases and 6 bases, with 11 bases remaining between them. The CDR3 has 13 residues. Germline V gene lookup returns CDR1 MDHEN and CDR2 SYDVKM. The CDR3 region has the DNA TGTGCCAGCAGCCTCGGGTCCGCCGGGGAGCTGTTTTTT. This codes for CASSLGSAGELFF.

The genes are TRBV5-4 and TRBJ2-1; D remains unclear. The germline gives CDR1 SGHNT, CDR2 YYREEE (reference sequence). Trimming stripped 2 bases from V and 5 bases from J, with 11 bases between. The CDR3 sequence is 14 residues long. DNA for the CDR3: TGTGCCAGCAGCTTTTCTGCTGGAGACAATGAGCAGTTCTTC. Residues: CASSFSAGDNEQFF.

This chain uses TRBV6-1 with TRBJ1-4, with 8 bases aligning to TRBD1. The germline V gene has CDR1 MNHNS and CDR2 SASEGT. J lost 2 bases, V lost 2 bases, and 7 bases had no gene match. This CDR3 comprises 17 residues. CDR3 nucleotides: TGTGCCAGCAGTGAAATAAGACAGGGGTACACTAATGAAAAACTGTTTTTT. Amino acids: CASSEIRQGYTNEKLFF.

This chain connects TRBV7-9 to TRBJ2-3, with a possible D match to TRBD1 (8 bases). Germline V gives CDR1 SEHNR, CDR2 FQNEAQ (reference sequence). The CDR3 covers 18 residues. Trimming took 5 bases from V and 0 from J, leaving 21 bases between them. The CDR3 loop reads CASSPHRGDRPSTDTQYF. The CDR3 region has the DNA TGTGCCAGCAGCCCCCACCGGGGGGACAGGCCGAGCACAGATACGCAGTATTTT.

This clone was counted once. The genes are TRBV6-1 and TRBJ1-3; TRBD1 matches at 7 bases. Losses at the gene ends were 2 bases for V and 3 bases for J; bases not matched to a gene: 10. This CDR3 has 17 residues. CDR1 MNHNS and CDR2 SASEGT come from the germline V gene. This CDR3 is CASSERVGGGYGNTIYF. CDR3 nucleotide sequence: TGTGCCAGCAGTGAACGAGTAGGGGGCGGATATGGAAACACCATATATTTT.

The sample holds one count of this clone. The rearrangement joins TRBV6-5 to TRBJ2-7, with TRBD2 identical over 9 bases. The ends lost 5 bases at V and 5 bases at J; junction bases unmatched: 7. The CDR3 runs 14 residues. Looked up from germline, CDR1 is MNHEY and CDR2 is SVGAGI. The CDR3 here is CASSNSGGRHEQYF. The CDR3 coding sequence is TGTGCCAGCAGTAATAGCGGGGGCCGCCACGAGCAGTACTTC.

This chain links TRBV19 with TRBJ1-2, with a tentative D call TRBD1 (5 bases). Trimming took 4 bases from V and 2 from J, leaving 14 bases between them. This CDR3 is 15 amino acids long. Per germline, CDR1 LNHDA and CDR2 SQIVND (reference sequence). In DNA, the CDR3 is TGTGCCAGTAGTAACCCGACAGCGGCGAACTATGGCTACACCTTC. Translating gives CASSNPTAANYGYTF.

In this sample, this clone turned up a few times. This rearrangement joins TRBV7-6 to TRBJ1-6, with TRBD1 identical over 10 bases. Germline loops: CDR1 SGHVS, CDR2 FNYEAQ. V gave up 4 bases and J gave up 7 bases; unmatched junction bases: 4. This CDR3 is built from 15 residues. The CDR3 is CASSSTGGFNSPLHF. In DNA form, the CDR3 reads TGTGCCAGCAGCTCGACAGGGGGCTTCAATTCACCCCTCCACTTT.

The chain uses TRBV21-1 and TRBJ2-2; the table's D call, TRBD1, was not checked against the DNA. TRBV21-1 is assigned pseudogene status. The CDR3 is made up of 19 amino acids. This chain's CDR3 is CASSYSPQAPPSYAGELFF. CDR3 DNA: TGTGCCAGCAGCTACTCCCCGCAGGCACCGCCATCATACGCCGGGGAGCTGTTTTTT.

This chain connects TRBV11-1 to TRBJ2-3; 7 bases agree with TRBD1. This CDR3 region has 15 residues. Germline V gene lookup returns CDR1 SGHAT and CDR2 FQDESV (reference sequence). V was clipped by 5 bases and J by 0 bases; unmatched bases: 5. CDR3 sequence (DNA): TGTGCCAGCAGCCAAGAGGGGGCTAGCACAGATACGCAGTATTTT. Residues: CASSQEGASTDTQYF.

CDR3 loop: CASSIWGGHEQYF. Here the CDR3 DNA reads TGTGCCAGTAGTATATGGGGAGGACACGAGCAGTACTTC. V is TRBV19 and J is TRBJ2-7, with D perhaps matching TRBD2 (6 bases). Germline V gene lookup returns CDR1 LNHDA and CDR2 SQIVND (reference sequence). The CDR3 has 13 amino acids. Trimming removed 2 bases at V and 5 bases at J, with 10 bases between.

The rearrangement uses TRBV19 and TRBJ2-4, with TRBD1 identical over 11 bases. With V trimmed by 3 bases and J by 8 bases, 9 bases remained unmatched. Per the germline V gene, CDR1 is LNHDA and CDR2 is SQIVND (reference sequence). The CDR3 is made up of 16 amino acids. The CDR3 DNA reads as TGTGCCAGTAGTATCCGAGGACAGGGGGCGCCTGACATTCAGTACTTC. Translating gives CASSIRGQGAPDIQYF. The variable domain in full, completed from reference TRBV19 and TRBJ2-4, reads DGGITQSPKYLFRKEGQNVTLSCEQNLNHDAMYWYRQDPGQGLRLIYYSQIVNDFQKGDIAEGYSVSREKKESFPLTVTSAQKNPTAFYLCASSIRGQGAPDIQYFGAGTRLSVL.

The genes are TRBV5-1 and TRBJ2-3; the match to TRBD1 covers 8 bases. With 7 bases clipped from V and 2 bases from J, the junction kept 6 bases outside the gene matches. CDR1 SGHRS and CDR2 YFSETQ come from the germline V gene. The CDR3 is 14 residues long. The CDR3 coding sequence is TGCGCCAGCTCCTGGACAGGGTTCACAGATACGCAGTATTTT. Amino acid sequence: CASSWTGFTDTQYF. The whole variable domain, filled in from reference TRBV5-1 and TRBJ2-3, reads KAGVTQTPRYLIKTRGQQVTLSCSPISGHRSVSWYQQTPGQGLQFLFEYFSETQRNKGNFPGRFSGRQFSNSRSEMNVSTLELGDSALYLCASSWTGFTDTQYFGPGTRLTVL.